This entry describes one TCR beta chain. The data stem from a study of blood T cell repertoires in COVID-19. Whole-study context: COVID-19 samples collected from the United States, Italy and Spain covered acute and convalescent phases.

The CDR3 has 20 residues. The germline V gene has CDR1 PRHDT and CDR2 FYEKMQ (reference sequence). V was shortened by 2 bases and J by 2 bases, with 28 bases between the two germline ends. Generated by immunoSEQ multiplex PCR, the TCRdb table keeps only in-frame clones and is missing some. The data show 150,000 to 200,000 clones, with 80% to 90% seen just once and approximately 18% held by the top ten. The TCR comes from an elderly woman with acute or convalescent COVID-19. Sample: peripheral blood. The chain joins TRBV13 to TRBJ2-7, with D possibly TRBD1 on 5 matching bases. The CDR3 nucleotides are TGTGCCAGCAGCTTACGGATCGTGGGCCGTGCCAGGGTGATAGCCTACGAGCAGTACTTC. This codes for CASSLRIVGRARVIAYEQYF.